The present T cell receptor (beta chain) was sequenced within a study of blood T cell repertoires in COVID-19. At the level of the study: Samples taken during acute and convalescent COVID-19 were collected in the United States, Italy and Spain.

Per germline, CDR1 SGHRS and CDR2 YFSETQ. This CDR3 contains 14 residues. Comment on this clone: The junction differs from germline at one of its ends, possibly a read error.

Method: immunoSEQ multiplex PCR; TCRdb's copy keeps in-frame clones and lacks some. Found here are a few hundred thousand clones, around 80% of them singletons; the top ten hold 4.1%. Sample: PBMCs or T cells enriched from blood (not recorded which). V is TRBV5-1 and J is TRBJ1-2; D is unclear. The source is a man aged 30 to 45 with acute COVID-19. CDR3 in DNA: TGTGCCAGCAGCTTGGCCGGCGGAAACTATGGCTACACCTTC. This translates into CASSLAGGNYGYTF.